A single sample is the source of the 30 T cell receptor beta chains below, sequenced in a study of a mutant IDH1 vaccine in newly diagnosed glioma. No cognate antigen is known for these TCRs. Generated by immunoSEQ multiplex PCR, the TCRdb table keeps only in-frame clones and is missing some. The table includes about 54,000 clones, 75% to 85% detected once. Sample time point: week 23, last vaccination. Doses of 300 ug of mutant IDH1 20-mer peptide were given with topical imiquimod. The specimen was PBMCs, collected from a glioma patient whose treatment included an IDH1 peptide vaccine. These receptors were taken from a man aged 35 to 55 with glioma.

The chain links TRBV7-9 to TRBJ2-5; 8 bases fit TRBD2. CDR1 and CDR2 from the germline V gene are SEHNR and FQNEAQ (reference sequence). The CDR3 is 16 amino acids. Unmatched junction bases numbered 11, after V lost 3 bases and J lost 5 bases. DNA for the CDR3: TGTGCCAGCAGCTTTACTCAGGGTAGCGGGGTGGAGACCCAGTACTTC. Amino acid sequence: CASSFTQGSGVETQYF. Complete variable domain (other parts from reference TRBV7-9 and TRBJ2-5): DTGVSQNPRHKITKRGQNVTFRCDPISEHNRLYWYRQTLGQGPEFLTYFQNEAQLEKSRLLSDRFSAERPKGSFSTLEIQRTEQGDSAMYLCASSFTQGSGVETQYFGPGTRLLVL.

The V and J genes are TRBV14 and TRBJ1-2, with D maybe TRBD1 (6 bases). Trimming took 6 bases from V and 1 from J, leaving 12 bases between them. Per germline, CDR1 SGHDN and CDR2 FVKESK. The length of the CDR3 is 14 residues. CDR3 in amino acids: CASSPAGVNYGYTF. CDR3 DNA sequence: TGTGCCAGCAGTCCCGCAGGGGTTAACTATGGCTACACCTTC.

This chain connects TRBV9 to TRBJ1-2; 7 nucleotides line up with TRBD1. V dropped 3 bases and J dropped 8; count of bases not matched to a gene: 10. This CDR3 has 14 amino acids. Germline CDR1 SGDLS, CDR2 YYNGEE. Here the CDR3 DNA reads TGTGCCAGCAGCGCCTCGACAGGGAGTAGGGGCTACACCTTC. This encodes CASSASTGSRGYTF.

This clone was seen a handful of times. The rearrangement links TRBV7-9 to TRBJ1-6, with a tentative D call TRBD1 (6 bases). The CDR3 is 13 residues long. Germline CDR1 SEHNR, CDR2 FQNEAQ (reference sequence). V was clipped by 3 bases and J by 12 bases, with 12 bases between them. The CDR3 bases are TGTGCCAGCAGCTTCGGCCCAGGGGAACCCCTCCACTTT. It specifies CASSFGPGEPLHF.

The CDR3 DNA sequence: TGCGCCAGCAGTTGGGGGACAGGGTGGTACGAGCAGTACTTC. It is translated as CASSWGTGWYEQYF. V usage is TRBV5-1 and J usage is TRBJ2-7; 9 positions match TRBD1. This CDR3 contains 14 residues. Germline V gives CDR1 SGHRS, CDR2 YFSETQ. Trimming cost V 5 bases and J 4 bases; bases outside gene matches: 7.

J is TRBJ1-4 and V is TRBV5-5; no clear D. The CDR3 is made up of 14 amino acids. V was cut by 7 bases and J by 0 bases, with 10 bases left in between. Germline V gene data show CDR1 as SGHKS and CDR2 as YYEKEE (reference sequence). CDR3 amino acids: CASRISSTNEKLFF. In DNA, the CDR3 is TGTGCCAGCCGCATCAGCTCAACTAATGAAAAACTGTTTTTT.

CDR3 protein: CASSMWGGGNQPQHF. The CDR3, as DNA: TGTGCCAGTAGTATGTGGGGGGGTGGCAATCAGCCCCAGCATTTT. The chain links TRBV19 to TRBJ1-5; D might be TRBD1 (5 bases). Germline values: CDR1 LNHDA, CDR2 SQIVND (reference sequence). The CDR3 spans 15 residues. The V gene lost 3 bases and the J gene lost 2 bases, with 11 bases spanning the gap.

The V call is TRBV30, the J call TRBJ1-6; TRBD1 is a possible D gene (5 bases). The CDR3 totals 15 residues. Trimming removed 4 bases at V and 2 bases at J, with 12 bases between. Germline V gene lookup returns CDR1 GTSNPN and CDR2 SVGIG (reference sequence). CDR3 loop: CAWMRGPTYNSPLHF. CDR3 nucleotides: TGTGCCTGGATGAGGGGTCCCACCTATAATTCACCCCTCCACTTT.

This chain uses TRBV6-5 with TRBJ1-3; 10 bases fit TRBD1. V shed 2 bases and J 3 bases; nucleotides not matched to a gene: 1. The CDR3 consists of 15 residues. Germline CDR1 reads MNHEY; CDR2 reads SVGAGI. DNA for the CDR3: TGTGCCAGCAGTTACGACAGGGGGCTTGGAAACACCATATATTTT. Translation gives CASSYDRGLGNTIYF.

This sequence joins TRBV14 and TRBJ2-1; 12 nucleotides match TRBD2. Germline CDR1 and CDR2: SGHDN and FVKESK. CDR3 length equals 19 residues. V dropped 0 bases and J dropped 3; count of bases not matched to a gene: 9. As DNA, the CDR3 is TGTGCCAGCAGCCAAGATTCCGGGCTAGCGGGGGGGTACTACAATGAGCAGTTCTTC. Its translation: CASSQDSGLAGGYYNEQFF.

The CDR3 protein is CATSSEGSNQPQHF. The CDR3 nucleotides read TGTGCCACCAGCAGTGAGGGTAGCAATCAGCCCCAGCATTTT. The V gene is TRBV15, the J gene TRBJ1-5; D call uncertain. CDR3 length: 14 amino acids. V was cut by 3 bases and J by 0 bases, with 6 bases left in between. CDR1 is LNHNV, CDR2 YYDKDF, per germline (reference sequence).

The sample holds a few counts of this clone. The chain joins TRBV27 to TRBJ1-4; D call uncertain. Germline V lookup: CDR1 MNHEY, CDR2 SMNVEV (reference sequence). V was clipped by 5 bases and J by 5 bases, with 18 bases between them. CDR3 length: 16 residues. In nucleotides, the CDR3 is TGTGCCAGCAGTGTCGTATTCAGCGCGTTAAATGAAAAACTGTTTTTT. As protein: CASSVVFSALNEKLFF.

V usage is TRBV6-6 and J usage is TRBJ1-1; D might be TRBD1 (6 bases). The V and J ends lost 5 bases and 0 bases respectively, with 10 bases between them. The CDR3 extends over 14 amino acids. Per the germline V gene, CDR1 is MNHNY and CDR2 is SVGAGI (reference sequence). The CDR3 loop is CASSPTGLNTEAFF. CDR3 in DNA: TGTGCCAGCAGTCCAACAGGGTTGAACACTGAAGCTTTCTTT.

The rearrangement links TRBV6-1 to TRBJ2-2; D possibly corresponds to TRBD1 (5 bases). V lost 6 bases, J lost 3 bases, and 11 bases lay in between. CDR1 is MNHNS and CDR2 is SASEGT in the germline V gene. The CDR3 length is 14 residues. CDR3 sequence: CASRQGWDTGELFF. In nucleotides, the CDR3 is TGTGCCAGCAGGCAGGGCTGGGACACCGGGGAGCTGTTTTTT.

CDR3 sequence reads: CASSQDSGARYPLHF. CDR3 in DNA: TGTGCCAGCAGCCAAGATAGCGGGGCCCGCTATCCCCTCCACTTT. The V and J genes are TRBV4-2 and TRBJ1-6, with D tentatively TRBD1 (5 bases). CDR1 and CDR2 from the germline V gene are LGHNA and YNFKEQ. V was clipped by 0 bases and J by 13 bases, with 16 bases between them. The CDR3 contains 15 residues.

With regard to this clone: One end of the junction fails to match germline, which may point to a read error. The chain employs TRBV2 and TRBJ1-4; D uncertain. The CDR3 covers 13 residues. Germline V gene data show CDR1 as SNHLY and CDR2 as FYNNEI. CDR3: CASSAERKERLFF. DNA for the CDR3: TGTGCCAGCAGTGCGGAACGGAAGGAAAGACTGTTTTTT.

This rearrangement joins TRBV6-5 to TRBJ1-4; no clear D gene. Germline-derived CDR1 and CDR2 are MNHEY and SVGAGI. This CDR3 is built from 14 residues. Trimming shortened V by 7 bases and J by 5 bases, and 14 bases separated the two germline ends. CDR3 sequence: CASNTGQKNEKLFF. CDR3 coding DNA: TGTGCCAGCAACACGGGTCAGAAGAATGAAAAACTGTTTTTT.

The table lists this clone with a few counts. The rearrangement links TRBV9 to TRBJ2-2; TRBD1 aligns across 9 bases. Germline trimming cut 3 bases from V and 3 bases from J; bases unmatched to any gene: 6. The CDR3 has 16 residues. CDR1 is SGDLS and CDR2 is YYNGEE in the germline V gene. CDR3 sequence (DNA): TGTGCCAGCAGCGCCGGGACAGGGAGGGACACCGGGGAGCTGTTTTTT. This codes for CASSAGTGRDTGELFF. The full variable domain, completed using reference TRBV9 and TRBJ2-2, is DSGVTQTPKHLITATGQRVTLRCSPRSGDLSVYWYQQSLDQGLQFLIQYYNGEERAKGNILERFSAQQFPDLHSELNLSSLELGDSALYFCASSAGTGRDTGELFFGEGSRLTVL.

The rearrangement uses TRBV5-6 and TRBJ1-3; D perhaps matches TRBD1 (5 bases). CDR1 and CDR2 (germline): SGHDT, YYEEEE. V lost 4 bases, J lost 4 bases, and 21 bases lay in between. The CDR3 has 17 amino acids. The CDR3 protein is CASSPGGWGREGNTIYF. The CDR3 bases are TGTGCCAGCAGCCCTGGAGGTTGGGGACGGGAAGGAAACACCATATATTTT.

In DNA form, the CDR3 reads TGTGCCAGCAGTTACTTAAGCCCGGGGGACACTGAAGCTTTCTTT. Protein product: CASSYLSPGDTEAFF. V usage is TRBV6-6 and J usage is TRBJ1-1; TRBD1 might be the D (5 bases). Germline V gene sequence: CDR1 MNHNY, CDR2 SVGAGI (reference sequence). Deletions cut 1 base from V and 3 bases from J, with 12 bases between. The CDR3 runs 15 residues.

This sequence joins TRBV5-1 and TRBJ2-5; a weak D match, TRBD1 (6 bases). The CDR3 runs to 14 residues. Germline CDR1 and CDR2: SGHRS and YFSETQ. V lost 4 bases and J 5 bases, leaving 15 bases between the germline ends. CDR3 protein: CASSPVAQGETQYF. The CDR3 nucleotides read TGCGCCAGCAGCCCGGTGGCTCAGGGGGAGACCCAGTACTTC.

The V and J genes are TRBV30 and TRBJ2-5, with D hard to call. The CDR3 runs 12 residues. The ends were cut back, 2 bases at V and 4 bases at J, with 8 bases in the middle. The germline gives CDR1 GTSNPN, CDR2 SVGIG (reference sequence). The CDR3 sequence is CAWSYGGETQYF. CDR3 in DNA: TGTGCCTGGAGTTATGGCGGAGAGACCCAGTACTTC.

In its sample, this clone was seen a few times. The chain recombines TRBV7-6 with TRBJ2-2; 7 bases are a match to TRBD1. The junction had 7 bases not matched to a gene; V was cut back by 5 bases and J by 4 bases. The CDR3 has 15 residues. In germline, CDR1 is SGHVS, CDR2 FNYEAQ. The CDR3 DNA follows: TGTGCCAGCAGCCCGACAGGGATATCCACCGGGGAGCTGTTTTTT. It codes for CASSPTGISTGELFF.

This clone was picked up one time. The chain combines TRBV5-6 with TRBJ1-4, with 8 bases identical to TRBD1. This CDR3 spans 14 amino acids. Germline trimming cut 4 bases from V and 8 bases from J; bases unmatched to any gene: 7. Germline values: CDR1 SGHDT, CDR2 YYEEEE. The CDR3 DNA reads as TGTGCCAGCAGCCACCGGACAGGGTGGGAAAAACTGTTTTTT. Translated, it gives CASSHRTGWEKLFF.

This chain links TRBV6-5 with TRBJ2-2; D gene unclear. V lost 2 bases and J lost 4, with 5 bases in between. The CDR3 is 13 amino acids. Germline CDR1 and CDR2: MNHEY and SVGAGI. For the CDR3, the DNA is TGTGCCAGCAGTTACAAGGCCACCGGGGAGCTGTTTTTT. The encoded protein is CASSYKATGELFF.

This clone was counted once. The chain has TRBV7-9 and TRBJ1-4; 8 nucleotides align to TRBD1. The V gene end was trimmed by 4 bases and the J gene end by 2 bases; junction bases not matched to a gene: 6. Germline lookup yields CDR1 SEHNR and CDR2 FQNEAQ (reference sequence). CDR3 length equals 16 residues. The CDR3 protein is CASSSGQGGTNEKLFF. CDR3 DNA: TGTGCCAGCAGCTCCGGACAGGGCGGTACTAATGAAAAACTGTTTTTT.

Only a few counts were recorded for this clone. The chain is built from TRBV19 and TRBJ1-3; no clear D gene. V was cut by 7 bases and J by 4 bases, with 11 bases left in between. CDR1 and CDR2 from the germline V gene are LNHDA and SQIVND (reference sequence). The CDR3 length is 13 residues. The DNA for the CDR3 is TGTGCCAGTAACAACATGCACGGAAACACCATATATTTT. This codes for CASNNMHGNTIYF.

V and J are TRBV2 and TRBJ2-7; TRBD1 agrees at 7 bases. Germline values: CDR1 SNHLY, CDR2 FYNNEI. The CDR3 totals 12 residues. The V gene end was trimmed by 10 bases and the J gene end by 5 bases; junction bases not matched to a gene: 8. The CDR3 sequence is CATLTGNDEQYF. In nucleotides, the CDR3 is TGTGCCACCTTGACAGGGAACGACGAGCAGTACTTC.

This chain joins TRBV2 and TRBJ2-1, with 9 bases fitting TRBD2. The V and J ends lost 0 bases and 4 bases, in that order; junction bases with no gene match: 7. The CDR3 spans 17 residues. In germline, CDR1 is SNHLY, CDR2 FYNNEI. The CDR3 reads CASSEASLAGPYNEQFF. CDR3 coding DNA: TGTGCCAGCAGTGAAGCCAGCCTAGCGGGGCCTTACAATGAGCAGTTCTTC.

This clone was seen a handful of times. The chain joins TRBV5-1 to TRBJ1-2; 9 positions agree with TRBD1. In germline, CDR1 is SGHRS, CDR2 YFSETQ. V shed 4 bases, J shed 6 bases, and the junction held 4 bases outside the gene matches. The length of the CDR3 is 13 residues. CDR3 nucleotide sequence: TGCGCCAGCAGCCCGGGGACAGGGAATGGCTACACCTTC. Its translation is CASSPGTGNGYTF.